The 5 T cell receptor beta chains in this list originate from one sample, sequenced in a study of blood T cell repertoires in COVID-19. Sequenced by immunoSEQ multiplex PCR; TCRdb stores in-frame clones only, minus some. The sample contains about 350,000 clones, around 91% of which appear only once. The sample consisted of peripheral blood. All receptors derive from a woman younger than 30 who had recovered from COVID-19.

The gene calls are TRBV5-4 and TRBJ2-1, with TRBD2 matching over 10 bases. There are 17 residues in the CDR3. The V segment lost 4 bases and the J segment 0 bases; nucleotides outside the gene matches: 7. Germline V gene lookup returns CDR1 SGHNT and CDR2 YYREEE (reference sequence). CDR3 DNA: TGTGCCAGCAGCCGCGGTTCTAGCGGGAGCTCCTACAATGAGCAGTTCTTC. Translating it yields CASSRGSSGSSYNEQFF.

The V gene is TRBV10-3, the J gene TRBJ1-2; D not resolved. The germline gives CDR1 ENHRY, CDR2 SYGVKD. The CDR3 is 11 residues long. The V end was cut by 9 bases, the J end by 6 bases, with 11 bases between. CDR3 in amino acids: CAINSGDGYTF. For the CDR3, the DNA is TGTGCCATAAACTCCGGAGATGGCTACACCTTC.

The V call is TRBV3-1 (or the pseudogene TRBV3-2), the J call TRBJ1-3; a possible D gene is TRBD1 (6 bases). The CDR3 has 13 amino acids. The germline V gene has CDR1 LGHDT and CDR2 YNNKEL (reference sequence). V gave up 10 bases and J gave up 0 bases, with 10 bases separating them. The CDR3 reads CANPDSSGNTIYF. CDR3 DNA sequence: TGTGCCAACCCGGACAGCTCTGGAAACACCATATATTTT.

V is TRBV7-9 and J is TRBJ2-3, with TRBD2 identical over 10 bases. Per the germline V gene, CDR1 is SEHNR and CDR2 is FQNEAQ (reference sequence). CDR3 size: 14 residues. V lost 5 bases, J lost 4 bases, and 3 bases stayed unmatched. This CDR3 is CASSEGTSADTQYF. The CDR3 DNA follows: TGTGCCAGCAGCGAAGGGACTAGCGCAGATACGCAGTATTTT.

The gene calls are TRBV18 and TRBJ1-2, with a tentative D call TRBD1 (6 bases). Trimming removed 1 base at V and 6 bases at J, with 9 bases between. Germline V gene sequence: CDR1 KGHSH, CDR2 LQKENI. There are 13 residues in the CDR3. The CDR3 region is CASSPQQGDGYTF. The CDR3 DNA reads as TGTGCCAGCTCACCACAACAGGGAGATGGCTACACCTTC.